This T cell receptor (beta chain) comes out of a study of regulatory T cells in long-lasting Graves disease. Study-level points and caveats: Accuracy was perhaps lowered by the small sample size.

This clonotype was observed many times. Its antigen remains unknown. Library construction for TCR beta used iRepertoire HTBI primers and Arm-PCR of CDR3 regions. TCRdb processed the multiplex PCR reads anew with MiXCR; each CDR3 protein has one entry. The repertoire includes roughly 500,000 distinct CDR3 sequences, about 13% of them detected once, and 8.5% to 10% sits in the top ten. This sample's time point: newly diagnosed GD, antithyroid drugs for less than 3 months. PBMCs were the source of the RNA used for TCR sequencing. Each of the patients was recruited from an endocrinology department situated in Xi'an, China. These data were also filed under a second study, of T cells in Graves' hyperthyroidism and ophthalmopathy. That work adds: Used for diagnoses were clinical symptoms, serum thyroxine and TRAb, thyroid ultrasound and orbital computed tomography.

The sample in question was peripheral blood mononuclear cells (PBMCs), obtained at new diagnosis, from a patient treated with antithyroid drugs. The TCR originated in a young man with Graves disease.

CDR3 DNA: TGCAGTGCTAGGGGCTCTGTGACGCGCTACGAGCAGTACTTC. Translated, it gives CSARGSVTRYEQYF. V usage is TRBV20-1 and J usage is TRBJ2-7; no definite D call. The CDR3 contains 14 residues. Germline assignment: CDR1 DFQATT and CDR2 SNEGSKA (reference sequence). Trimming left V 3 bases short and J 3 bases short, with 15 bases between.